This T cell receptor beta chain was documented in a study of shared clonotypes between healthy human individuals. The wider study: Donor ages ranged 18 to 49 years: a couple of women, a few men.

The length of the CDR3 is 15 residues. Germline V lookup: CDR1 MNHEY, CDR2 SVGAGI. V dropped 2 bases and J dropped 7; count of bases not matched to a gene: 3. Clones were sequenced by immunoSEQ multiplex PCR, and TCRdb holds only the in-frame ones, with some missing. The sample carries 2 million to 3 million clones, roughly 92% recorded once. Healthy adults negative for HIV, lacking recent acute infections or vaccinations, served as donors. This clonotype originated in a man in his late teens or twenties in good health. Sequencing input: naive CD4+ T cells sorted from blood. Specified subset: CD45RA+ positively selected. V usage is TRBV6-5 and J usage is TRBJ1-3; 12 nucleotides align to TRBD1. The CDR3, as DNA: TGTGCCAGCAGTTACCAGGGGACAGGGGGCAACACCATATATTTT. Amino acid sequence: CASSYQGTGGNTIYF.